The clone carrying this T cell receptor (beta chain) was seen at least ten times. Its specificity is not known. The record originates from a study of T cell repertoires in cytomegalovirus infection. General observations from the study: CMV-specific TCR beta clonotypes restricted by HLA-C dominated the ex vivo response. Carriers of CMV and the relevant HLA type were discriminated by public TCR beta frequency.

TCRdb re-called the reads with MiXCR, one entry per CDR3 protein. Here the sample spans more than 200,000 distinct CDR3 sequences, 9.1% being singletons. The CDR3 extends over 13 amino acids. Germline CDR1 SGHTA, CDR2 FQGNSA. V gave up 1 base and J gave up 6 bases, with 10 bases separating them. This clonotype was sampled from a human donor in good health (CMV status not recorded). Some clones in this sample may be carry-over from other donors' samples. Material for sequencing was PBMCs. The V call is TRBV7-2, the J call TRBJ2-7; D perhaps matches TRBD2 (5 bases). The CDR3 region has the DNA TGTGCCAGCAGCTTAGAGCGGTGGGGCGAGCAGTACTTC. Translating gives CASSLERWGEQYF.